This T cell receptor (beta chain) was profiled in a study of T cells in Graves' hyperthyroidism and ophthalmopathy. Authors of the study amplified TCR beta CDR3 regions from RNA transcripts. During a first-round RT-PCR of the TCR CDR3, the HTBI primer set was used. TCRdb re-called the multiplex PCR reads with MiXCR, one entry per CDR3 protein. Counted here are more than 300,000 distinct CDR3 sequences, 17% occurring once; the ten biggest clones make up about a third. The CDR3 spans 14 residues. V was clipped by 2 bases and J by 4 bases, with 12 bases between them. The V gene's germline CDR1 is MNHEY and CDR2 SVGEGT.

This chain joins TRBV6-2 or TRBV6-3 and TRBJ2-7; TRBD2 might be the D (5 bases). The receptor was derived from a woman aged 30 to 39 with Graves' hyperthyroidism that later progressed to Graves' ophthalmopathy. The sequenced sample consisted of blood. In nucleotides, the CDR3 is TGTGCCAGCAGTTACGAGGGTCCGGGTTACGAGCAGTACTTC. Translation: CASSYEGPGYEQYF.